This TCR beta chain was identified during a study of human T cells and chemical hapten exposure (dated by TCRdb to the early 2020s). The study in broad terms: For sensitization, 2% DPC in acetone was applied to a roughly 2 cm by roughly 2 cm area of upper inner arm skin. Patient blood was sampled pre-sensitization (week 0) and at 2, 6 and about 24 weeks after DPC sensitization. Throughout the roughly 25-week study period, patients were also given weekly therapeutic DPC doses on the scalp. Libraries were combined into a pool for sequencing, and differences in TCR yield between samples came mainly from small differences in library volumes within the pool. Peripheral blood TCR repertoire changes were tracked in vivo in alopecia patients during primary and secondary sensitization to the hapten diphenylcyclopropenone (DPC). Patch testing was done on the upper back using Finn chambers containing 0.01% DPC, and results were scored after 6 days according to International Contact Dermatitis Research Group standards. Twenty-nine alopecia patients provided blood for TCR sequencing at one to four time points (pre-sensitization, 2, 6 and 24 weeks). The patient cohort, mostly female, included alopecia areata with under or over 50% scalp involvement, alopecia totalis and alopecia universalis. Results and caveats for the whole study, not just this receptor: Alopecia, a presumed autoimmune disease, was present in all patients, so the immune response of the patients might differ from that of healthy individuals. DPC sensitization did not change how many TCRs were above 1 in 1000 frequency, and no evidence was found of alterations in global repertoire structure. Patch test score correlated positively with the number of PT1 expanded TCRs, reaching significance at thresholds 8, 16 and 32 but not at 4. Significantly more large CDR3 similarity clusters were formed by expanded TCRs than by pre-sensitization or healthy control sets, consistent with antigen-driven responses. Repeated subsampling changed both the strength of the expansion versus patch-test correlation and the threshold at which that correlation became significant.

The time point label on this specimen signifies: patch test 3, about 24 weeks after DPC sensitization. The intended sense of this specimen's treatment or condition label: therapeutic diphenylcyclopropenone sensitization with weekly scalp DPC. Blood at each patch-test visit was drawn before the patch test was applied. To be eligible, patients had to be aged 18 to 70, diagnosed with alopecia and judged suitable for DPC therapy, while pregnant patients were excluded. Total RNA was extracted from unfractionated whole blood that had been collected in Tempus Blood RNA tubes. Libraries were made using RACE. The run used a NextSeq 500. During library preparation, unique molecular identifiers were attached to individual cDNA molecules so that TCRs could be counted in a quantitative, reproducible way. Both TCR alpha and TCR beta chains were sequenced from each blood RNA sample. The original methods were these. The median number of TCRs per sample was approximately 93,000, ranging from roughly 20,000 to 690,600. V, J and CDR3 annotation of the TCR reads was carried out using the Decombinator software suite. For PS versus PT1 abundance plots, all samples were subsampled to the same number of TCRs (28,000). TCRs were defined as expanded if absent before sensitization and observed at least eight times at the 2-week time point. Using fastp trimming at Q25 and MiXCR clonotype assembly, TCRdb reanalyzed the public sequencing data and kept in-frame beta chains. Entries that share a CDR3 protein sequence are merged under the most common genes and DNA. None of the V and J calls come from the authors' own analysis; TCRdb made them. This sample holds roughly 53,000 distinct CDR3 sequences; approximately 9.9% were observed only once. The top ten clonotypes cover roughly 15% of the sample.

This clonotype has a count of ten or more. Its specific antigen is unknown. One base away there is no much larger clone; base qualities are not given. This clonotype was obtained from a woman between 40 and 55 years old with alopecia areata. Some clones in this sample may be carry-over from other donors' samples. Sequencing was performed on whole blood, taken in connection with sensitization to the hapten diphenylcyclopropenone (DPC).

The sequenced DNA: TGTGCCAGCAGCTTAGGACAGCCCAGCTCCTACGAGCAGTACTTC. This sequence encodes CASSLGQPSSYEQYF. The V and J genes are TRBV7-9 and TRBJ2-7; matching of 5 bases hints at TRBD1 as the D gene. Taken from cysteine to phenylalanine, the CDR3 has 15 residues. The read is trimmed to its CDR3 DNA, 45 bases read in frame from base 1. Relative to germline, V is 1 base shorter and J is 0 bases shorter, with 10 bases between their ends. CDR1 is given as SEHNR and CDR2 as FQNEAQ, both from the germline V gene (reference sequence).